The rows below give T cell receptor beta chains drawn from one sample of a study of cytomegalovirus exposure and HLA in healthy donors. Sequencing used immunoSEQ multiplex PCR; TCRdb keeps in-frame clones, though not all of them. The table records nearly 200,000 clones, over 60% of them present only once. Material: PBMCs. These receptors were taken from a woman aged 25-40 years in good health and CMV-seropositive. The CDR3 runs from the conserved cysteine through the conserved F or W. The D gene is left open where the match is weak. Clone size is not always given. Where it is, it says once, few, many or a class for expanded clones.

clone size,V gene,D gene,J gene,CDR3 protein,CDR3 DNA
once,TRBV5-4,TRBD1,TRBJ2-7,CASSSRTGSAYEQYF,TGTGCCAGCAGCTCGAGGACAGGGAGTGCCTACGAGCAGTACTTC
.,TRBV6-5,TRBD1,TRBJ2-1,CAAGGTYWNEQFF,TGTGCGGCAGGGGGAACTTATTGGAATGAGCAGTTCTTC
.,TRBV7-9,.,TRBJ1-1,CASSLGWGDTEAFF,TGTGCCAGCAGTCTAGGGTGGGGGGACACTGAAGCTTTCTTT
few,TRBV9,.,TRBJ2-3,CASSVEGEADTQYF,TGTGCCAGCAGCGTAGAAGGTGAAGCGGATACGCAGTATTTT
.,TRBV28,.,TRBJ2-7,CASRPRNRVLDYEQYF,TGTGCCAGCAGACCTAGGAACCGGGTTTTGGACTACGAGCAGTACTTC
few,TRBV5-1,.,TRBJ1-2,CASSTGQYGYTF,TGCGCCAGCAGCACAGGACAGTATGGCTACACCTTC
few,TRBV6-4,.,TRBJ2-3,CASSASRADTQYF,TGTGCCAGCAGTGCTTCCAGGGCAGATACGCAGTATTTT
.,TRBV4-2,.,TRBJ2-1,CASSWAGPDNEQFF,TGTGCCAGCAGCTGGGCAGGCCCGGACAATGAGCAGTTCTTC
.,TRBV28,.,TRBJ1-2,CASSDSYGYTF,TGTGCCAGCTCGGACTCCTATGGCTACACCTTC
.,TRBV7-7,TRBD1,TRBJ2-7,CASSLGGRGLYEQYF,TGTGCTAGCAGCTTAGGTGGCAGGGGGCTTTATGAGCAGTACTTC
once,TRBV4-3,TRBD1,TRBJ2-5,CASSPTPTGLGETQYF,TGCGCCAGCAGCCCTACCCCGACAGGGCTGGGAGAGACCCAGTACTTC
.,TRBV7-9,.,TRBJ2-5,CASSAGLAGSETQYF,TGTGCCAGCAGCGCGGGACTCGCGGGATCAGAGACCCAGTACTTC
.,TRBV7-2,.,TRBJ2-2,CASSFLTRNTGELFF,TGTGCCAGCAGCTTTCTGACTCGAAACACCGGGGAGCTGTTTTTT
.,TRBV7-2,TRBD2,TRBJ2-7,CASSSWGRGGNPGSYEQYF,TGTGCCAGCAGCTCCTGGGGGCGGGGGGGCAATCCAGGCTCCTACGAGCAGTACTTC
once,TRBV7-3,TRBD2,TRBJ2-1,CASSPMSGGAYNEQFF,TGTGCCAGCAGCCCCATGAGCGGGGGTGCCTACAATGAGCAGTTCTTC
once,TRBV28,TRBD1,TRBJ2-2,CASSLPTGSSGELFF,TGTGCCAGCAGCCTACCGACAGGGTCGAGCGGGGAGCTGTTTTTT
.,TRBV4-1,TRBD1,TRBJ2-7,CASSLGQGDYEQYF,TGCGCCAGCAGCCTGGGACAGGGGGACTACGAGCAGTACTTC
.,TRBV7-2,.,TRBJ2-7,CASSLGPGRSSYEQYF,TGTGCCAGCAGCTTAGGTCCAGGGCGAAGTTCCTACGAGCAGTACTTC
.,TRBV7-3,.,TRBJ1-1,CASSLTQTHEAFF,TGTGCCAGCAGCTTAACGCAGACACACGAAGCTTTCTTT
.,TRBV4-1,TRBD1,TRBJ1-5,CASSQGIRDRGGPQHF,TGCGCCAGCAGCCAAGGTATCCGGGACAGGGGAGGGCCCCAGCATTTT
.,TRBV19,TRBD1,TRBJ1-5,CASKGTGGQPQHF,TGTGCCAGTAAGGGGACAGGGGGGCAGCCCCAGCATTTT
.,TRBV4-2,TRBD2,TRBJ2-1,CASSPKGLAGVYNEQFF,TGTGCCAGCAGCCCAAAGGGACTAGCGGGAGTCTACAATGAGCAGTTCTTC
.,TRBV9,.,TRBJ2-7,CASSAQGFRDGEQYF,TGTGCCAGCAGCGCACAGGGTTTCAGGGACGGCGAGCAGTACTTC
.,TRBV5-1,TRBD2,TRBJ2-7,CASSLGLDPYEQYF,TGCGCCAGCAGCCTTGGACTAGACCCCTACGAGCAGTACTTC
.,TRBV6-6,TRBD1,TRBJ1-6,CASNDGGTGASPLHF,TGTGCCAGCAATGACGGCGGGACAGGGGCCTCACCCCTCCACTTT
.,TRBV28,TRBD1,TRBJ1-1,CASSLSGQGLNTEAFF,TGTGCCAGCAGTTTATCGGGACAGGGCTTGAACACTGAAGCTTTCTTT
.,TRBV2,TRBD2,TRBJ2-2,CASSAGGTSYTGELFF,TGTGCCAGCAGTGCGGGGGGGACAAGCTACACCGGGGAGCTGTTTTTT
.,TRBV15,.,TRBJ2-5,CATSRPTPGPQETQYF,TGTGCCACCAGCAGACCTACACCGGGTCCCCAAGAGACCCAGTACTTC
once,TRBV14,.,TRBJ2-7,CASRHQIGSEQYF,TGTGCCAGCAGACACCAGATCGGGTCCGAGCAGTACTTC
.,TRBV10-3,TRBD1,TRBJ2-5,CAISESGTGREETQYF,TGTGCCATCAGTGAGTCGGGGACAGGACGGGAAGAGACCCAGTACTTC
few,TRBV15,.,TRBJ1-1,CATSVPGTQIHTEAFF,TGTGCCACCAGCGTACCCGGGACACAGATCCACACTGAAGCTTTCTTT
.,TRBV7-2,.,TRBJ2-3,CASSRVDTQYF,TGTGCCAGCAGCCGCGTGGATACGCAGTATTTT
few,TRBV5-4,.,TRBJ1-2,CASSPTGDYGYTF,TGTGCCAGCAGCCCCACCGGGGATTATGGCTACACCTTC
few,TRBV5-1,TRBD2,TRBJ2-1,CASSLQLAGGMDEQFF,TGCGCCAGCAGCTTACAACTAGCGGGAGGGATGGATGAGCAGTTCTTC
.,TRBV29-1,.,TRBJ1-3,CSAKGGALGNTIYF,TGCAGCGCCAAAGGGGGGGCCTTGGGAAACACCATATATTTT
.,TRBV29-1,TRBD1,TRBJ1-2,CSARDRGTNYGYTF,TGCAGCGCCCGGGACAGGGGGACTAACTATGGCTACACCTTC
.,TRBV6-5,TRBD1,TRBJ1-2,CASSYRDRGGYTF,TGTGCCAGCAGTTACCGGGACAGGGGTGGCTACACCTTC